This is a list of T cell receptor beta chains from one sample in a study of radiotherapy plus CTLA-4 blockade in lung cancer. Some clones are missing from TCRdb's copy, which holds only in-frame ones; the method was immunoSEQ multiplex PCR. The sample holds more than 90,000 clones; roughly 80% are singletons and the top ten take more than 20%. The material was peripheral blood, obtained from a patient treated with radiotherapy plus ipilimumab. The receptors here all came from a human donor with non-small cell lung cancer that progressed on radiotherapy plus ipilimumab. CDR3s include the opening cysteine and the closing phenylalanine or tryptophan. The order of the fields is clone size, D gene, V gene, J gene, CDR3 protein, CDR3 DNA. D genes are given only for firm matches. A row's size may be missing; if present it is once, few, many or a size class.

>NA|NA|TRBV15|TRBJ1-5
CATSSRGSNQPQHF
TGTGCCACCAGCAGTCGAGGGAGCAATCAGCCCCAGCATTTT
>NA|NA|TRBV6-5|TRBJ1-6
CASRAGNSPLHF
TGTGCCAGCAGGGCCGGGAATTCACCCCTCCACTTT
>NA|NA|TRBV2|TRBJ2-7
CASSVGGGSEQYF
TGTGCCAGCAGTGTCGGCGGTGGGAGCGAGCAGTACTTC
>NA|TRBD1|TRBV10-3|TRBJ1-5
CAISQDRGYQPQHF
TGTGCCATCAGTCAGGACAGGGGTTACCAGCCCCAGCATTTT
>NA|TRBD1|TRBV6-1|TRBJ1-1
CASKGQGMNTEAFF
TGTGCCAGCAAGGGACAGGGAATGAACACTGAAGCTTTCTTT
>NA|NA|TRBV5-6|TRBJ2-1
CASSLGGGKLEQFF
TGTGCCAGCAGCTTGGGGGGCGGCAAGTTGGAGCAGTTCTTC
>NA|TRBD1|TRBV15|TRBJ2-4
CATSPTLPTGTAKNIQYF
TGTGCCACCAGTCCCACGCTTCCGACAGGGACGGCCAAAAACATTCAGTACTTC
>once|NA|TRBV30|TRBJ1-5
CAWSVSGGGPGPQHF
TGTGCCTGGAGTGTAAGTGGGGGAGGTCCGGGGCCCCAGCATTTT
>NA|TRBD2|TRBV7-8|TRBJ2-7
CASSVVGMASGEYEQYF
TGTGCCAGCAGCGTCGTGGGGATGGCTAGCGGAGAGTACGAGCAGTACTTC
>NA|NA|TRBV6-5|TRBJ2-7
CASRRESSYEQYF
TGTGCCAGCAGGAGGGAGAGCTCCTACGAGCAGTACTTC
>NA|NA|TRBV5-1|TRBJ1-4
CASSLSGSGSEKLFF
TGCGCCAGCAGCTTGTCAGGGAGCGGCAGTGAAAAACTGTTTTTT
>NA|TRBD2|TRBV7-9|TRBJ2-5
CASSLELAGSGTQYF
TGTGCCAGCAGCTTAGAACTAGCGGGGAGCGGGACCCAGTACTTC
>NA|NA|TRBV28|TRBJ2-7
CASSFKYSQPTIYEQYF
TGTGCCAGCAGTTTTAAGTACAGCCAACCCACTATTTACGAGCAGTACTTC
>NA|NA|TRBV28|TRBJ1-3
CASSLRGSSGNTIYF
TGTGCCAGCAGTTTGCGGGGAAGCTCTGGAAACACCATATATTTT
>NA|NA|TRBV28|TRBJ2-5
CASGMGGQETQYF
TGTGCCAGCGGCATGGGGGGTCAGGAGACCCAGTACTTC
>NA|NA|TRBV7-8|TRBJ1-5
CASSFRDSQNQPQHF
TGTGCCAGCAGCTTCCGAGACAGCCAAAATCAGCCCCAGCATTTT
>NA|NA|TRBV10-3|TRBJ1-5
CAISSDSNQPQHF
TGTGCCATCAGTTCCGACAGTAATCAGCCCCAGCATTTT
>NA|TRBD1|TRBV5-4|TRBJ1-2
CASSPGGTGGVYGYTF
TGTGCCAGCAGCCCGGGGGGGACAGGGGGCGTCTATGGCTACACCTTC
>NA|TRBD1|TRBV5-6|TRBJ2-5
CASSQSGQGSIETQYF
TGTGCCAGCAGCCAGAGCGGACAGGGTAGTATAGAGACCCAGTACTTC
>NA|TRBD2|TRBV4-1|TRBJ2-7
CASSLVLAGAYEQYF
TGCGCCAGCAGCTTAGTGCTAGCGGGGGCCTACGAGCAGTACTTC
>few|NA|TRBV6-5|TRBJ2-7
CASSRGTYEQYF
TGTGCCAGCAGCCGCGGTACCTACGAGCAGTACTTC